The 13 T cell receptor beta chains below all came from one sample that was sequenced in a study of CD8 T cells in ankylosing spondylitis (dated by TCRdb to about 2017). To prepare the library, 5' RACE was applied. TCRdb names Illumina HiSeq 2500 as the instrument used. TCRdb reanalyzed the raw reads on its own, using fastp at Q25 for trimming and MiXCR for clone calling, and kept in-frame beta chains. All rows with the same CDR3 protein become a single entry with the most common DNA and genes. The sample yields some 120,000 distinct CDR3 sequences; approximately 14% were counted once. Together, the top ten hold roughly 3% of the sample. Specimen: blood, either unsorted or a sorted T cell fraction (not recorded which). These receptors were obtained from a female donor with ankylosing spondylitis or in good health (not recorded which).

The chain couples TRBV27 to TRBJ2-7; D gene ambiguous. V was shortened by 5 bases and J by 2 bases, with 13 bases between the two germline ends. CDR1 and CDR2 from the germline V gene are MNHEY and SMNVEV (reference sequence). The CDR3 covers 14 residues. DNA for the CDR3: TGTGCCAGCAGTGAGACCGGCCTGCCCTACGAGCAGTACTTC. Translating it yields CASSETGLPYEQYF.

This sequence joins TRBV2 and TRBJ1-5, with TRBD1 identical over 9 bases. Germline loops: CDR1 SNHLY, CDR2 FYNNEI. J was trimmed by 5 bases and V by 7 bases; bases with no gene match: 9. The CDR3 has 15 amino acids. The CDR3 protein is CASTRTGASDQPQHF. For the CDR3, the DNA is TGTGCCAGCACTCGGACAGGGGCGAGCGATCAGCCCCAGCATTTT.

The V and J genes are TRBV12-3 or TRBV12-4 and TRBJ1-3, with TRBD1 identical over 7 bases. CDR3 size: 17 residues. Trimming at V came to 8 bases and at J to 6 bases, leaving 19 bases not matched to a gene. The CDR3 nucleotides read TGTGCCAGCGGCGAGGACAAGAGGGGGCTGACGGTAAACACCATATATTTT. Protein: CASGEDKRGLTVNTIYF.

As to this clonotype: A much larger clone differs from this one at a single base, so this may be a read error. This chain joins TRBV5-1 and TRBJ1-4; D is unresolved. CDR1 SGHRS and CDR2 YFSETQ come from the germline V gene. The CDR3 is 13 residues long. The V and J ends lost 3 bases and 4 bases respectively, with 7 bases between them. The CDR3 DNA follows: TGCGCCAGCAGCTCGGGGTATAATGAAAAACTGTTTTTT. Translation gives CASSSGYNEKLFF. Looking up the rest from reference TRBV5-1 and TRBJ1-4 gives the full variable domain: KAGVTQTPRYLIKTRGQQVTLSCSPISGHRSVSWYQQTPGQGLQFLFEYFSETQRNKGNFPGRFSGRQFSNSRSEMNVSTLELGDSALYLCASSSGYNEKLFFGSGTQLSVL.

The table lists this clonotype with many counts. V usage is TRBV4-1 and J usage is TRBJ1-4, with D maybe TRBD1 (5 bases). Trimming cost V 4 bases and J 2 bases, with 17 bases left between them. This CDR3 comprises 17 residues. Germline V gene sequence: CDR1 MGHRA, CDR2 YSYEKL. The CDR3 region is CASSPLGLMATNEKLFF. CDR3 DNA sequence: TGCGCCAGCAGCCCCTTGGGACTTATGGCGACTAATGAAAAACTGTTTTTT.

On this clonotype: Since a much larger clone is just one base distant, this may be a read error. The V and J genes are TRBV7-9 and TRBJ2-3, with a possible D match to TRBD2 (5 bases). The CDR3 extends over 15 amino acids. Germline CDR1 and CDR2: SEHNR and FQNEAQ (reference sequence). The CDR3 sequence: CASSMSSGGPDMQYF. In nucleotides, the CDR3 is TGTGCCAGCAGCATGTCCAGCGGAGGCCCAGATATGCAGTATTTT.

In its sample, this clonotype was seen many times. The V gene is TRBV7-8, the J gene TRBJ2-1; 10 bases align to TRBD2. V dropped 5 bases and J dropped 3; count of bases not matched to a gene: 4. The CDR3 extends over 15 amino acids. Germline V gene lookup returns CDR1 SGHVS and CDR2 FQNEAQ. As DNA, the CDR3 is TGTGCCAGCAGCAGAACTAGCGGGGACTACAATGAGCAGTTCTTC. The encoded protein is CASSRTSGDYNEQFF. Filled out from reference TRBV7-8 and TRBJ2-1, the complete variable domain reads GAGVSQSPRYKVAKRGQDVALRCDPISGHVSLFWYQQALGQGPEFLTYFQNEAQLDKSGLPSDRFFAERPEGSVSTLKIQRTQQEDSAVYLCASSRTSGDYNEQFFGPGTRLTVL.

This clonotype was seen repeatedly, ten times or more. The V and J genes are TRBV12-3 or TRBV12-4 and TRBJ2-1, with D unclear. The CDR3 length is 15 residues. V dropped 3 bases and J dropped 0 bases, with 9 bases sitting between them. Here the CDR3 reads CASSFSFSSYNEQFF. CDR3 in DNA: TGTGCCAGCAGTTTTAGCTTTAGCTCCTACAATGAGCAGTTCTTC.

In its sample, this clonotype was seen many times. This sequence joins TRBV24-1 and TRBJ2-7, with D perhaps matching TRBD2 (6 bases). The CDR3 extends over 14 amino acids. From germline, CDR1 is KGHDR and CDR2 SFDVKD. Trimming stripped 4 bases from V and 2 bases from J, with 11 bases between. The CDR3 is CATSESSGAYEQYF. The DNA for the CDR3 is TGTGCCACCAGTGAAAGTTCGGGGGCCTACGAGCAGTACTTC.

About this clonotype itself: The junction shows a germline mismatch at one end, possibly a read error. V and J are TRBV12-3 or TRBV12-4 and TRBJ2-7; D is undetermined. CDR3 length: 11 amino acids. The CDR3 is CTSSSSYEQYF. The CDR3 DNA reads as TGTACCAGCAGTTCCTCCTACGAGCAGTACTTC.

This rearrangement joins TRBV14 to TRBJ1-1, with TRBD1 as a possible D gene (5 bases). Deletions cut 3 bases from V and 11 bases from J, with 16 bases between. In germline, CDR1 is SGHDN, CDR2 FVKESK. This CDR3 has 13 residues. This CDR3 reads CASSQDLRGYAFF. For the CDR3, the DNA is TGTGCCAGCAGCCAGGATTTGCGGGGGTACGCTTTCTTT.

This clonotype was seen only a few times. V gene TRBV6-6 combines with J gene TRBJ1-1; no clear D. Germline-derived CDR1 and CDR2 are MNHNY and SVGAGI (reference sequence). The ends were cut back, 6 bases at V and 4 bases at J, with 9 bases in the middle. The CDR3 spans 12 residues. This CDR3 reads CASSTGPTEAFF. CDR3 DNA: TGTGCCAGCAGCACCGGACCCACTGAAGCTTTCTTT.

This chain connects TRBV5-1 to TRBJ2-5; 8 nucleotides match TRBD2. The CDR3 length is 14 residues. V gave up 7 bases and J gave up 0 bases; unmatched junction bases: 5. The V gene's germline CDR1 is SGHRS and CDR2 YFSETQ. For the CDR3, the DNA is TGCGCCAGCGCGGTAGCGGGAAACCAAGAGACCCAGTACTTC. This sequence encodes CASAVAGNQETQYF.